This T cell receptor (beta chain) emerged from a study of identical twins. Study-level points and caveats: Fewer insertions marked abundant cord blood beta clonotypes; young adult naive trended weakly, memory not at all.

The ends lost 7 bases at V and 5 bases at J; junction bases unmatched: 9. The length of the CDR3 is 15 residues. The germline V gene has CDR1 SGHTA and CDR2 FQGNSA. Using its own MiXCR run on the 5' RACE reads, TCRdb lists one record per CDR3 protein. The sample has fewer than 900,000 distinct CDR3 sequences, about 20% seen once. This clonotype was seen ten or more times. Antigen: not known. These sequences were also reported in another study, on T cells expressing NK-cell markers.

Sequences were obtained from PBMCs. The V gene is TRBV7-2, the J gene TRBJ2-3; TRBD2 agrees at 10 bases. This receptor was identified in a woman between 18 and 29 years old in good health. The CDR3 here is CASTTASGSGDTQYF. The CDR3, as DNA: TGTGCCAGCACCACCGCTAGCGGGAGTGGAGATACGCAGTATTTT.